This T cell receptor beta chain was identified in a study of T cell responses to AZD1222 COVID-19 vaccine. Broader study findings: Spike-specific TCRs gained breadth and depth after people received two AZD1222 doses.

With respect to this clone: Its antigen is currently unknown.

Sequencing used immunoSEQ multiplex PCR; TCRdb keeps in-frame clones, though not all of them. Here the sample spans about 180,000 clones, about 88% being singletons. The CDR3 extends over 17 amino acids. Trimming took 1 base from V and 6 from J; bases not matched to a gene: 11. The germline V gene encodes CDR1 SEHNR and CDR2 FQNEAQ (reference sequence). This chain uses TRBV7-9 with TRBJ2-1; 8 nucleotides match TRBD1. The sequencing here drew on peripheral blood, taken on day 0 of AZD1222 vaccination. This sequence originates from an adult in good health. This chain's CDR3 is CASSLGLGQGLGNEQFF. CDR3 in DNA: TGTGCCAGCAGCTTAGGGCTCGGACAGGGATTAGGCAATGAGCAGTTCTTC.